This entry lists 27 T cell receptor beta chains sequenced from one sample in a study of early T cells in non-severe SARS-CoV-2 infection. A single record per CDR3 protein comes from TCRdb applying MiXCR to the 5' RACE reads. The profile shows tens of thousands of distinct CDR3 sequences, about 4% of them singletons. The sample was whole blood. The receptors here all came from an adult who was a healthcare worker with PCR-confirmed SARS-CoV-2 infection or an uninfected control (not recorded which).

This clonotype was recorded at least ten times. J is TRBJ2-7 and V is TRBV18; no definite D call. The CDR3 spans 12 residues. Per the germline V gene, CDR1 is KGHSH and CDR2 is LQKENI. V lost 2 bases to trimming and J lost 1 base, with 3 bases between them. Written as DNA, the CDR3 is TGTGCCAGCTCACCAAGGTCCTACGAGCAGTACTTC. Translation gives CASSPRSYEQYF.

This clonotype was observed many times. The chain employs TRBV3-1 and TRBJ2-7, with D perhaps matching TRBD2 (6 bases). Trimming removed 1 base at V and 2 bases at J, with 12 bases between. The CDR3 is made up of 15 amino acids. Germline V CDR1 and CDR2: LGHDT, YNNKEL (reference sequence). DNA for the CDR3: TGTGCCAGCAGCCAAGGGACTACAAGCACCTACGAGCAGTACTTC. It translates to CASSQGTTSTYEQYF.

This clonotype was observed a few times. The chain links TRBV28 to TRBJ1-5, with D unclear. With 4 bases removed from V and 2 bases from J, the gap between germline ends came to 9 bases. The CDR3 extends over 14 amino acids. From germline, CDR1 is MDHEN and CDR2 SYDVKM. The CDR3 loop is CASSYERGNQPQHF. Here the CDR3 DNA reads TGTGCCAGCAGTTACGAAAGGGGCAATCAGCCCCAGCATTTT.

This clonotype was recorded many times. The CDR3 DNA reads TGCAGCGTTGGACAGGGGGGAAGCAATCAGCCCCAGCATTTT. Protein sequence: CSVGQGGSNQPQHF. V usage is TRBV29-1 and J usage is TRBJ1-5; 9 bases are a match to TRBD1. Germline V lookup: CDR1 SQVTM, CDR2 ANQGSEA. The junction had 2 bases not matched to a gene; V was cut back by 4 bases and J by 1 base. The CDR3 has 14 amino acids.

This clonotype was observed at least ten times. The chain couples TRBV7-2 to TRBJ2-1, with 9 bases that match TRBD2. J was trimmed by 5 bases and V by 1 base; bases with no gene match: 3. In germline, CDR1 is SGHTA, CDR2 FQGNSA. CDR3 length equals 15 residues. In nucleotides, the CDR3 is TGTGCCAGCAGCTTAGAGGGACTAGCCGACAATGAGCAGTTCTTC. The encoded protein is CASSLEGLADNEQFF.

This clonotype appeared a few times. The chain couples TRBV11-1 to TRBJ2-7; weak D call: TRBD1 (6 bases). Looked up from germline, CDR1 is SGHAT and CDR2 is FQDESV (reference sequence). The CDR3 loop spans 17 amino acids. V was clipped by 2 bases and J by 0 bases, with 17 bases between them. CDR3 in DNA: TGTGCCAGCAGCTTAAACAGGCAGGGGTATTCCTCCTACGAGCAGTACTTC. Translating it yields CASSLNRQGYSSYEQYF.

Ten or more counts support this clonotype. V gene TRBV3-1 combines with J gene TRBJ1-6, with D perhaps matching TRBD1 (5 bases). CDR3 length: 16 residues. Germline CDR1 reads LGHDT; CDR2 reads YNNKEL (reference sequence). V lost 4 bases to trimming and J lost 7 bases, with 17 bases between them. This CDR3 reads CASSLGAGSANSPLHF. The CDR3 coding sequence is TGTGCCAGCAGCCTCGGGGCAGGGTCGGCAAATTCACCCCTCCACTTT.

The table lists this clonotype with many counts. The chain has TRBV6-4 and TRBJ2-1; D unclear. Trimming removed 4 bases from V and 1 base from J, with 8 bases in between. The germline V gene encodes CDR1 MRHNA and CDR2 SNTAGT. The CDR3 totals 14 residues. The CDR3 bases are TGTGCCAGCAGTGTAGACCTGTCCTACAATGAGCAGTTCTTC. Its translation: CASSVDLSYNEQFF.

This clonotype is medium-sized. The rearrangement uses TRBV7-3 and TRBJ1-1, with no clear D. V was shortened by 1 base and J by 7 bases, with 10 bases between the two germline ends. This CDR3 region has 13 residues. CDR1 is SGHTA, CDR2 FQGTGA, per germline. Written as DNA, the CDR3 is TGTGCCAGCAGCTTAAAGGTTAGGGATGAAGCTTTCTTT. Its translation: CASSLKVRDEAFF.

This clonotype was detected ten times or more. V usage is TRBV2 and J usage is TRBJ2-3, with 7 bases fitting TRBD1. Germline CDR1 SNHLY, CDR2 FYNNEI. The CDR3 covers 15 residues. V was pared by 4 bases and J by 2 bases, with 6 bases of the junction left unmatched. The CDR3 protein is CASSGQGLSTDTQYF. The CDR3 DNA reads TGTGCCAGCAGTGGACAGGGTTTGTCCACAGATACGCAGTATTTT.

This clonotype was observed many times. The chain employs TRBV13 and TRBJ1-6; tentatively, D is TRBD1 (6 bases). Trimming removed 6 bases at V and 0 bases at J, with 12 bases between. The germline V gene encodes CDR1 PRHDT and CDR2 FYEKMQ (reference sequence). CDR3 length equals 16 residues. CDR3 sequence (DNA): TGTGCCAGCAGGATGCAGGGGAGCTCCTATAATTCACCCCTCCACTTT. Translation: CASRMQGSSYNSPLHF.

This clonotype was counted ten times or more. The chain has TRBV28 and TRBJ2-1; 7 bases agree with TRBD1. Germline V CDR1 and CDR2: MDHEN, SYDVKM. V lost 6 bases, J lost 2 bases, and 4 bases stayed unmatched. CDR3 size: 14 residues. The CDR3 region is CASRATGTYNEQFF. The CDR3 coding sequence is TGTGCCAGCAGGGCGACAGGGACCTACAATGAGCAGTTCTTC.

CDR3 nucleotides: TGCGCCAGCAGACCGACTAGCGGGAGCTACAATGAGCAGTTCTTC. It translates to CASRPTSGSYNEQFF. The rearrangement links TRBV5-1 to TRBJ2-1; 12 bases align to TRBD2. The junction had 3 bases not matched to a gene; V was cut back by 5 bases and J by 3 bases. This CDR3 spans 15 amino acids. Germline CDR1 reads SGHRS; CDR2 reads YFSETQ.

This clonotype was seen ten or more times. The chain couples TRBV2 to TRBJ2-5, with D possibly TRBD2 on 6 matching bases. V lost 3 bases to trimming and J lost 0 bases, with 14 bases between them. The CDR3 covers 16 residues. Germline V gene lookup returns CDR1 SNHLY and CDR2 FYNNEI. CDR3 amino acids: CASSDNSGPYQETQYF. CDR3 nucleotides: TGTGCCAGCAGTGATAATAGCGGTCCGTACCAAGAGACCCAGTACTTC.

Turning to this clonotype: A read error is possible here, since a much larger clone lies one base away. This rearrangement joins TRBV7-3 to TRBJ2-3, with 7 bases fitting TRBD1. V lost 9 bases to trimming and J lost 3 bases; unmatched junction nucleotides: 9. The length of the CDR3 is 14 residues. The V gene's germline CDR1 is SGHTA and CDR2 FQGTGA. This CDR3 reads CASGGQLRTDTQYF. CDR3 DNA: TGTGCCAGTGGGGGACAGTTACGAACAGATACGCAGTATTTT.

This clonotype was seen ten or more times. V and J are TRBV12-3 or TRBV12-4 and TRBJ2-7, with a tentative D call TRBD2 (6 bases). This CDR3 spans 15 amino acids. The V gene lost 3 bases and the J gene lost 2 bases, with 14 bases spanning the gap. The CDR3 here is CASSFSGRDAYEQYF. The DNA of the CDR3 is TGTGCCAGCAGTTTTTCTGGGCGGGACGCCTACGAGCAGTACTTC.

Many counts were recorded for this clonotype. This chain uses TRBV11-3 with TRBJ1-3, with 9 bases identical to TRBD1. The CDR3 contains 15 residues. Trimming cost V 5 bases and J 4 bases; bases outside gene matches: 6. Germline CDR1 SGHNT, CDR2 YENEEA. The CDR3 here is CASSPGQGPGNTIYF. The CDR3 DNA sequence: TGTGCCAGCAGCCCGGGACAGGGCCCCGGAAACACCATATATTTT.

At least ten counts were recorded for this clonotype. V usage is TRBV3-1 and J usage is TRBJ1-4; D is unresolved. Trimming cost V 3 bases and J 8 bases, with 7 bases left between them. Per germline, CDR1 LGHDT and CDR2 YNNKEL (reference sequence). This CDR3 has 12 residues. The CDR3 coding sequence is TGTGCCAGCAGCCACGCGAGGGAAAAACTGTTTTTT. Translated, it gives CASSHAREKLFF.

Turning to this clonotype: A much larger clone sits a single nucleotide away, making a read error possible. V and J are TRBV6-2 or TRBV6-3 and TRBJ2-7, with 14 bases lining up with TRBD2. The ends lost 7 bases at V and 3 bases at J; junction bases unmatched: 2. This CDR3 contains 14 residues. Germline V gene sequence: CDR1 MNHEY, CDR2 SVGEGT. CDR3 protein: CASTTSGRVYEQYF. For the CDR3, the DNA is TGTGCCAGCACGACTAGCGGGAGGGTCTACGAGCAGTACTTC.

Ten or more counts support this clonotype. The chain has TRBV19 and TRBJ2-7, with a tentative D call TRBD1 (6 bases). Trimming left V 7 bases short and J 7 bases short, with 17 bases between. The CDR3 length is 13 residues. Germline-derived CDR1 and CDR2 are LNHDA and SQIVND (reference sequence). The CDR3 here is CASMKSGDWEQYF. In nucleotides, the CDR3 is TGTGCCAGTATGAAGTCAGGGGATTGGGAGCAGTACTTC. Looking up the rest from reference TRBV19 and TRBJ2-7 gives the full variable domain: DGGITQSPKYLFRKEGQNVTLSCEQNLNHDAMYWYRQDPGQGLRLIYYSQIVNDFQKGDIAEGYSVSREKKESFPLTVTSAQKNPTAFYLCASMKSGDWEQYFGPGTRLTVT.

Ten or more counts support this clonotype. J is TRBJ2-7 and V is TRBV19; the D gene is possibly TRBD2 (6 bases). V was trimmed by 7 bases and J by 6 bases, leaving 13 bases between them. Germline CDR1 reads LNHDA; CDR2 reads SQIVND (reference sequence). The CDR3 extends over 12 amino acids. CDR3 in amino acids: CASKGGPAEQYF. CDR3 DNA sequence: TGTGCCAGTAAAGGAGGGCCGGCCGAGCAGTACTTC.

This clonotype was observed at least ten times. The chain recombines TRBV5-1 with TRBJ2-3, with a tentative D call TRBD2 (6 bases). V gave up 1 base and J gave up 5 bases, with 14 bases separating them. CDR1 SGHRS and CDR2 YFSETQ come from the germline V gene. The CDR3 totals 15 residues. The CDR3 region is CASSLMGRAGDTQYF. The CDR3 DNA reads as TGCGCCAGCAGCTTGATGGGGCGAGCGGGAGATACGCAGTATTTT. The full variable domain, in which reference TRBV5-1 and TRBJ2-3 provide the parts outside the CDR3, is KAGVTQTPRYLIKTRGQQVTLSCSPISGHRSVSWYQQTPGQGLQFLFEYFSETQRNKGNFPGRFSGRQFSNSRSEMNVSTLELGDSALYLCASSLMGRAGDTQYFGPGTRLTVL.

This clonotype was recorded many times. V usage is TRBV7-9 and J usage is TRBJ2-7; D possibly corresponds to TRBD1 (6 bases). Germline V gene lookup returns CDR1 SEHNR and CDR2 FQNEAQ (reference sequence). V was pared by 5 bases and J by 1 base, with 18 bases between. The CDR3 extends over 16 amino acids. The CDR3 DNA reads TGTGCCAGCAGCCATAATCCAGGGGAGTTGTCCTACGAGCAGTACTTC. Protein: CASSHNPGELSYEQYF.

Many counts were recorded for this clonotype. The chain has TRBV5-1 and TRBJ1-6; D gene uncertain. Germline CDR1 SGHRS, CDR2 YFSETQ. V was trimmed by 4 bases and J by 0 bases, leaving 14 bases between them. There are 17 residues in the CDR3. CDR3 in amino acids: CASSPGDRSSYNSPLHF. DNA of the CDR3: TGCGCCAGCAGCCCAGGAGACCGGAGCTCCTATAATTCACCCCTCCACTTT.

This clonotype was counted many times. This chain connects TRBV6-1 to TRBJ2-1; 9 bases are a match to TRBD2. The CDR3 is made up of 15 amino acids. The germline gives CDR1 MNHNS, CDR2 SASEGT. Germline trimming cut 1 base from V and 6 bases from J; bases unmatched to any gene: 4. The CDR3 coding sequence is TGTGCCAGCAGTGAAGGCGGACTAGCGTTCAATGAGCAGTTCTTC. Amino acid sequence: CASSEGGLAFNEQFF.

This clonotype was seen many times. The gene calls are TRBV29-1 and TRBJ2-5, with TRBD2 matching over 7 bases. The germline gives CDR1 SQVTM, CDR2 ANQGSEA. With 5 bases clipped from V and 5 bases from J, the junction kept 2 bases outside the gene matches. The CDR3 consists of 11 residues. The DNA for the CDR3 is TGCAGCGTTAGGGAGGGCGAGACCCAGTACTTC. Amino acid sequence: CSVREGETQYF.

This clonotype has a count of ten or more. This chain connects TRBV20-1 to TRBJ2-3, with unresolved D. The V end was cut by 3 bases, the J end by 1 base, with 14 bases between. The CDR3 is 15 amino acids. In germline, CDR1 is DFQATT, CDR2 SNEGSKA (reference sequence). In nucleotides, the CDR3 is TGCAGTGCTAGCCCACCACAGAAGCGCACAGATACGCAGTATTTT. Translation: CSASPPQKRTDTQYF.